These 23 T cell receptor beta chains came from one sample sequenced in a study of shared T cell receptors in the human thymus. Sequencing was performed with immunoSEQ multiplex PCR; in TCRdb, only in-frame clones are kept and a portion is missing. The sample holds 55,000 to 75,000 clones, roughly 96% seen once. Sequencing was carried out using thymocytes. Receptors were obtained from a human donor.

CDR3: CASSLRADTETQYF. In DNA form, the CDR3 reads TGTGCCAGCAGCTTACGGGCAGATACAGAGACCCAGTACTTC. V and J are TRBV7-9 and TRBJ2-5; unclear D gene. The CDR3 loop spans 14 amino acids. The germline V and J ends were trimmed by 2 bases and 4 bases, with 11 bases remaining between them. Germline CDR1 reads SEHNR; CDR2 reads FQNEAQ (reference sequence).

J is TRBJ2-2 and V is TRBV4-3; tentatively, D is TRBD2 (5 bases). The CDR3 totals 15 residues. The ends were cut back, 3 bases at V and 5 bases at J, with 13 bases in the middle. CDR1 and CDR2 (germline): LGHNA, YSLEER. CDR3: CASSQDWPVTGELFF. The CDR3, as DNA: TGCGCCAGCAGCCAGGACTGGCCGGTAACCGGGGAGCTGTTTTTT.

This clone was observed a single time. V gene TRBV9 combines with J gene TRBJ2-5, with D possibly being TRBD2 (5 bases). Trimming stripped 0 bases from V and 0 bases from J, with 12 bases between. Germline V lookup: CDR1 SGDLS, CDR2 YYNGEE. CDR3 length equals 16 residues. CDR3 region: CASSVGPGRNQETQYF. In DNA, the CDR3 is TGTGCCAGCAGCGTAGGGCCGGGGAGAAACCAAGAGACCCAGTACTTC.

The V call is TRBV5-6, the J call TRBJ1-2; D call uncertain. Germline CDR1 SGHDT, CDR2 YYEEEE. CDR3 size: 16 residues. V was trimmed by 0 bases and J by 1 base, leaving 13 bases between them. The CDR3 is CASSLAFSDHNYGYTF. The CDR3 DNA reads TGTGCCAGCAGCTTGGCCTTTTCAGACCATAACTATGGCTACACCTTC.

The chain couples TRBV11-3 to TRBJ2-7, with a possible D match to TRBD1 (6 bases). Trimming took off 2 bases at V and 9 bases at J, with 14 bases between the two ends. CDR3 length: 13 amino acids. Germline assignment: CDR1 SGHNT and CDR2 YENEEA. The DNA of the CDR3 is TGTGCCAGCAGCTTAAATAACAGGGCAGGGCAGTACTTC. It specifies CASSLNNRAGQYF.

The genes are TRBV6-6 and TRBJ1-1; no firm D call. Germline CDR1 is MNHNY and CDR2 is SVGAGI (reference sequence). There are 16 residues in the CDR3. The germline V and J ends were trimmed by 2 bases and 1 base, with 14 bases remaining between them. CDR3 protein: CASSYVIGRRNTEAFF. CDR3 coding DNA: TGTGCCAGCAGTTACGTTATCGGCAGGAGGAACACTGAAGCTTTCTTT.

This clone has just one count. CDR3 sequence: CASSPLGSGGAEDTDTQYF. CDR3 DNA sequence: TGTGCCAGCAGCCCCTTGGGTAGCGGGGGGGCCGAGGACACAGATACGCAGTATTTT. This sequence joins TRBV28 and TRBJ2-3, with 11 bases that match TRBD2. V shed 6 bases and J 2 bases; nucleotides not matched to a gene: 16. The CDR3 consists of 19 residues. Germline V gives CDR1 MDHEN, CDR2 SYDVKM.

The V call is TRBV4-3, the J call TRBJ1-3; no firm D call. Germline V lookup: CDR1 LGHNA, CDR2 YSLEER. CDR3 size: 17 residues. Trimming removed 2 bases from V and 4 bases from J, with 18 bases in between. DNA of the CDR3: TGCGCCAGCAGCCAAAAGGCGGGCAGCCACCGCGGAAACACCATATATTTT. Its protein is CASSQKAGSHRGNTIYF.

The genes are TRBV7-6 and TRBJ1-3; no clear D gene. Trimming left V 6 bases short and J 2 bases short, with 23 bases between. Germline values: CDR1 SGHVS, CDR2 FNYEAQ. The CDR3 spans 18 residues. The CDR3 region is CASSEEKPYGDPGNTIYF. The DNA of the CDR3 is TGTGCCAGCAGTGAAGAGAAACCATACGGGGATCCTGGAAACACCATATATTTT.

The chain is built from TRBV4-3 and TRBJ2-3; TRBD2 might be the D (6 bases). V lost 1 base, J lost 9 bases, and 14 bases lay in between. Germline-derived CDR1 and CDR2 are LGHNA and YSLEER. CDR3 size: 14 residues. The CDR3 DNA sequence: TGCGCCAGCAGCCAAGTTTCTTATAGCGGAACGCAGTATTTT. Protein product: CASSQVSYSGTQYF.

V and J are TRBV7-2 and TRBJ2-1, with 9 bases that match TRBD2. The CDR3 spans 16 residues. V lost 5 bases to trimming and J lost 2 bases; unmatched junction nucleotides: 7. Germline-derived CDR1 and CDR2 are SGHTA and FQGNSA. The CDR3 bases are TGTGCCAGCAGCGCCGTTTTAGCGGGGGCCTACAATGAGCAGTTCTTC. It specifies CASSAVLAGAYNEQFF. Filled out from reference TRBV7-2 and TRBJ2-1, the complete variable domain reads GAGVSQSPSNKVTEKGKDVELRCDPISGHTALYWYRQSLGQGLEFLIYFQGNSAPDKSGLPSDRFSAERTGGSVSTLTIQRTQQEDSAVYLCASSAVLAGAYNEQFFGPGTRLTVL.

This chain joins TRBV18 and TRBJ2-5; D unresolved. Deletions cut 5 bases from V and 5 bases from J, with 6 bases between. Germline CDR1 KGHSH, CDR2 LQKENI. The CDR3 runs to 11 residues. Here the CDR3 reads CASSCAETQYF. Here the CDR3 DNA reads TGTGCCAGCTCATGCGCCGAGACCCAGTACTTC.

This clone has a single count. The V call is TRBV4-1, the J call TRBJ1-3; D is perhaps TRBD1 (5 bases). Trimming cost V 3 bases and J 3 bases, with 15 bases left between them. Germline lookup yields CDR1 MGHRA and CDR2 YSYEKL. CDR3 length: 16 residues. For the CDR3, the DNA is TGCGCCAGCAGCCAGAACCCAAAGGGGATTGGAAACACCATATATTTT. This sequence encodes CASSQNPKGIGNTIYF.

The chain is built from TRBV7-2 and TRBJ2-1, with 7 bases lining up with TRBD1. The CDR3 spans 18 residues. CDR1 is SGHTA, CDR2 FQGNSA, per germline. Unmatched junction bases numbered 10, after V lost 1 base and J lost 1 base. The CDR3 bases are TGTGCCAGCAGCTTAGTCGACAGGGACGGAGGTTCCTACAATGAGCAGTTCTTC. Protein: CASSLVDRDGGSYNEQFF. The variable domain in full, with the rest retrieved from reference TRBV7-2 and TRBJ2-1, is GAGVSQSPSNKVTEKGKDVELRCDPISGHTALYWYRQSLGQGLEFLIYFQGNSAPDKSGLPSDRFSAERTGGSVSTLTIQRTQQEDSAVYLCASSLVDRDGGSYNEQFFGPGTRLTVL.

The CDR3 region has the DNA TGTGCCACGGGACCCAGGGGAGGGGGTGAAAAACTGTTTTTT. This gives the protein CATGPRGGGEKLFF. This rearrangement joins TRBV27 to TRBJ1-4; TRBD1 might be the D (6 bases). CDR1 is MNHEY, CDR2 SMNVEV, per germline (reference sequence). With 10 bases removed from V and 7 bases from J, the gap between germline ends came to 19 bases. This CDR3 region has 14 residues.

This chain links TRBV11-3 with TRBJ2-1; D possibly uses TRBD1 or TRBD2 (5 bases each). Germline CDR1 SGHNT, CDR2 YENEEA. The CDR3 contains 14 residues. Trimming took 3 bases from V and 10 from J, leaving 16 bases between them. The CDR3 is CASSFRGPPGEQFF. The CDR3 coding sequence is TGTGCCAGCAGCTTTCGGGGCCCTCCCGGGGAGCAGTTCTTC. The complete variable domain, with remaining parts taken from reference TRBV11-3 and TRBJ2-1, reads EAGVVQSPRYKIIEKKQPVAFWCNPISGHNTLYWYLQNLGQGPELLIRYENEEAVDDSQLPKDRFSAERLKGVDSTLKIQPAELGDSAVYLCASSFRGPPGEQFFGPGTRLTVL.

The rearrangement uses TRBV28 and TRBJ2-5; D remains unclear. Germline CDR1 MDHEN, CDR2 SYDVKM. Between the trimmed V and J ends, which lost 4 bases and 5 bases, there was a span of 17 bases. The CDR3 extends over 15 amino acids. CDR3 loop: CASSCKGPPGETQYF. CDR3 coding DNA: TGTGCCAGCAGTTGTAAAGGGCCACCCGGGGAGACCCAGTACTTC.

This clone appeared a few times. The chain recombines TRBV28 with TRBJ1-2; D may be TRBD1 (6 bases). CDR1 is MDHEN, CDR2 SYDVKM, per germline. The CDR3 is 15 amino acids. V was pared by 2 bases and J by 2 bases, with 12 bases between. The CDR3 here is CASSLGLGTNYGYTF. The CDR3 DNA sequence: TGTGCCAGCAGTTTAGGCCTCGGGACAAACTATGGCTACACCTTC.

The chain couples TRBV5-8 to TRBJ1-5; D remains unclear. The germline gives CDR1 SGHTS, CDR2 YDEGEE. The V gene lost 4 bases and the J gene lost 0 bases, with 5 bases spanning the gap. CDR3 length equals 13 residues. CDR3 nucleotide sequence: TGTGCCAGCAGCAAAAATAGCAATCAGCCCCAGCATTTT. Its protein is CASSKNSNQPQHF.

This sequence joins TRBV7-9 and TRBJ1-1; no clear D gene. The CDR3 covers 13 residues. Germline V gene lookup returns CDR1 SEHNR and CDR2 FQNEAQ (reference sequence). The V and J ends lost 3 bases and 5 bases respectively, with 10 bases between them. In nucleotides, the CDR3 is TGTGCCAGCAGCTTTGGTCATGGGACTGAAGCTTTCTTT. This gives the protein CASSFGHGTEAFF.

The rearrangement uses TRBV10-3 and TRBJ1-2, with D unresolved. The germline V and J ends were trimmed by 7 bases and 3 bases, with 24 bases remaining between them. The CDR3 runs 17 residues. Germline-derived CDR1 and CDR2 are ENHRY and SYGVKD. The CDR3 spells CAIKNLPQGGNYYGYTF. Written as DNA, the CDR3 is TGTGCCATCAAGAATCTGCCCCAAGGCGGGAACTACTATGGCTACACCTTC.

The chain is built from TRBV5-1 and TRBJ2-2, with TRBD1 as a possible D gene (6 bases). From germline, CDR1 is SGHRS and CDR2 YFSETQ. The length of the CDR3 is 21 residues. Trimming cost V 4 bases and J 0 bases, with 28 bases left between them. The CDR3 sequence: CASSLNRVGYLGNANTGELFF. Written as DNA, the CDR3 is TGCGCCAGCAGCCTTAACAGGGTTGGCTACCTGGGGAACGCGAACACCGGGGAGCTGTTTTTT.

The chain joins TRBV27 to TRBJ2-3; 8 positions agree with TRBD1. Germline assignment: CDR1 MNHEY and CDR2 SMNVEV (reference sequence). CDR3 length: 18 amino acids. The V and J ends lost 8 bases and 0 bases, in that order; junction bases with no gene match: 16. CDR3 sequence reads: CASGDRTANPLSTDTQYF. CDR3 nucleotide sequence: TGTGCCAGCGGGGACAGGACGGCAAACCCCCTTAGCACAGATACGCAGTATTTT.